These 16 T cell receptor beta chains were all obtained from the same sample, sequenced in a study of Graves' ophthalmopathy and Graves' hyperthyroidism. Amplifying from RNA transcripts, the study obtained TCR beta CDR3 regions. After a first-round RT-PCR with HTBI primers, a second-round multiplex PCR was run. TCRdb re-derived calls from the multiplex PCR reads in MiXCR, one entry per CDR3 protein. The table includes fewer than 650,000 distinct CDR3 sequences, 22% detected once. The source material was peripheral blood. These receptor sequences come from a young woman with stable Graves' hyperthyroidism. Some clones in this sample may be carry-over from other donors' samples.

Many counts were recorded for this clonotype. The J gene is TRBJ2-7, the V gene TRBV7-9; tentatively, D is TRBD2 (5 bases). V was shortened by 5 bases and J by 6 bases, with 14 bases between the two germline ends. The germline gives CDR1 SEHNR, CDR2 FQNEAQ (reference sequence). The CDR3 totals 13 residues. The CDR3 loop reads CASSLVTSSEQYF. For the CDR3, the DNA is TGTGCCAGCAGCCTCGTCACTAGTTCCGAGCAGTACTTC.

This clonotype was seen ten or more times. The J gene is TRBJ2-5, the V gene TRBV5-1, with TRBD2 matching over 8 bases. In germline, CDR1 is SGHRS, CDR2 YFSETQ. The CDR3 has 16 amino acids. V was clipped by 1 base and J by 2 bases; unmatched bases: 7. The CDR3 DNA follows: TGCGCCAGCAGCTTGTTGGTAGCGGGGAAACAAGAGACCCAGTACTTC. Amino acids: CASSLLVAGKQETQYF.

This clonotype was seen ten or more times. The genes are TRBV6-1 and TRBJ1-1; a possible D gene is TRBD1 (6 bases). The CDR3 is 13 amino acids. CDR1 and CDR2 from the germline V gene are MNHNS and SASEGT. Trimming took off 5 bases at V and 2 bases at J, with 9 bases between the two ends. CDR3 in amino acids: CASSQGFNTEAFF. The CDR3, as DNA: TGTGCCAGCAGTCAGGGGTTTAACACTGAAGCTTTCTTT.

In this sample, this clonotype turned up many times. The genes are TRBV15 and TRBJ2-2; D remains ambiguous. Trimming took 5 bases from V and 8 from J, leaving 9 bases between them. The germline gives CDR1 LNHNV, CDR2 YYDKDF (reference sequence). The CDR3 is 12 residues long. CDR3 loop: CATSSFAGELFF. The CDR3 bases are TGTGCCACCAGCTCCTTCGCAGGGGAGCTGTTTTTT.

This clonotype has a count of ten or more. The chain uses TRBV7-2 and TRBJ2-7; possibly TRBD1 for D (5 bases). Germline loops: CDR1 SGHTA, CDR2 FQGNSA. V lost 3 bases to trimming and J lost 3 bases, with 12 bases between them. The CDR3 extends over 14 amino acids. CDR3 coding DNA: TGTGCCAGCAGCTTGTTCCAGGGTGACTACGAGCAGTACTTC. It specifies CASSLFQGDYEQYF.

The table lists this clonotype with many counts. V gene TRBV5-1 combines with J gene TRBJ1-2; 9 bases are shared with TRBD1. The CDR3 length is 13 residues. In germline, CDR1 is SGHRS, CDR2 YFSETQ. V was clipped by 4 bases and J by 6 bases; unmatched bases: 4. The CDR3 DNA is TGCGCCAGCAGCCCGAGGACAGGGGATGGCTACACCTTC. Its protein is CASSPRTGDGYTF.

At least ten counts were recorded for this clonotype. This rearrangement joins TRBV25-1 to TRBJ1-1; D remains ambiguous. The CDR3 loop spans 14 amino acids. The germline V and J ends were trimmed by 1 base and 7 bases, with 13 bases remaining between them. Germline V gene sequence: CDR1 MGHDK, CDR2 SYGVNS. The CDR3 sequence is CASSESGWVGEAFF. The CDR3 bases are TGTGCCAGCAGTGAATCGGGATGGGTTGGTGAAGCTTTCTTT.

This clonotype was found many times. This rearrangement joins TRBV10-1 to TRBJ1-5, with D unresolved. Germline values: CDR1 WNHNN, CDR2 SYGVQD (reference sequence). Trimming took 4 bases from V and 0 from J, leaving 7 bases between them. The CDR3 has 14 residues. The CDR3, as DNA: TGCGCCAGCAGTGTGGGTCATAGCAATCAGCCCCAGCATTTT. Translating gives CASSVGHSNQPQHF.

The J gene is TRBJ2-6, the V gene TRBV19, with a tentative D call TRBD2 (6 bases). The CDR3 loop spans 15 amino acids. V lost 5 bases, J lost 2 bases, and 10 bases lay in between. CDR1 LNHDA and CDR2 SQIVND come from the germline V gene (reference sequence). CDR3 DNA sequence: TGTGCCAGTAGTTCGGGAGTAGCTGGGGCCAACGTCCTGACTTTC. It specifies CASSSGVAGANVLTF.

This chain connects TRBV19 to TRBJ2-7, with TRBD1 identical over 9 bases. Germline lookup yields CDR1 LNHDA and CDR2 SQIVND (reference sequence). The CDR3 runs to 19 residues. V lost 1 base and J lost 3; bases outside the gene matches: 16. The CDR3 is CASSIVHLEPTGGFYEQYF. The CDR3 nucleotides read TGTGCCAGTAGTATAGTTCACCTGGAGCCGACAGGGGGATTCTACGAGCAGTACTTC.

This clonotype was seen once. The chain employs TRBV28 and TRBJ1-5; a weak D match, TRBD1 (5 bases). V was trimmed by 3 bases and J by 3 bases, leaving 18 bases between them. Germline V CDR1 and CDR2: MDHEN, SYDVKM. This CDR3 is built from 17 residues. The CDR3 reads CASSFRNRGVSNQPQHF. The CDR3 nucleotides are TGTGCCAGCAGTTTTCGTAATAGGGGCGTCTCCAATCAGCCCCAGCATTTT.

The CDR3 region is CASSRDGVPLNTEAFF. In DNA, the CDR3 is TGCGCCAGCAGCCGGGACGGAGTGCCTCTGAACACTGAAGCTTTCTTT. This chain connects TRBV5-1 to TRBJ1-1; maybe TRBD1 (5 bases). V lost 4 bases and J 0 bases, leaving 16 bases between the germline ends. This CDR3 has 16 amino acids. Germline loops: CDR1 SGHRS, CDR2 YFSETQ.

This clonotype has only a few counts. The chain employs TRBV4-1 and TRBJ1-2, with 7 bases that match TRBD1. This CDR3 is built from 14 residues. With V trimmed by 7 bases and J by 3 bases, 8 bases remained unmatched. Germline V CDR1 and CDR2: MGHRA, YSYEKL. The CDR3 here is CASTRGGQHYGYTF. Here the CDR3 DNA reads TGCGCCAGCACCCGTGGGGGACAGCACTATGGCTACACCTTC.

This clonotype was seen repeatedly, ten times or more. This chain uses TRBV7-3 with TRBJ1-1, with a possible D match to TRBD1 (6 bases). V was cut by 2 bases and J by 4 bases, with 11 bases left in between. Germline V gives CDR1 SGHTA, CDR2 FQGTGA. The CDR3 spans 14 residues. The CDR3 coding sequence is TGTGCCAGCAGCTTACAAGGGGGTTCCACTGAAGCTTTCTTT. Protein: CASSLQGGSTEAFF.

This clonotype was detected many times. The chain has TRBV6-1 and TRBJ2-7; D possibly corresponds to TRBD2 (5 bases). This CDR3 has 14 amino acids. V dropped 3 bases and J dropped 3 bases, with 12 bases sitting between them. In germline, CDR1 is MNHNS, CDR2 SASEGT. CDR3: CASSDAGMGYEQYF. CDR3 nucleotide sequence: TGTGCCAGCAGTGACGCGGGCATGGGCTACGAGCAGTACTTC.

This clonotype was seen ten or more times. The V gene is TRBV12-3 or TRBV12-4, the J gene TRBJ1-1, with 7 bases identical to TRBD1. Trimming removed 8 bases from V and 0 bases from J; junction bases left unmatched: 6. CDR3 length: 14 residues. The CDR3 protein is CASGQERMNTEAFF. The CDR3 nucleotides read TGTGCCAGCGGACAGGAAAGGATGAACACTGAAGCTTTCTTT.